The entry below gives a single T cell receptor beta chain sequence along with its context. This sample is drawn from a study of early stage breast cancer tumors. Study context: About 70% of the 16 invasive tumors were ER+, PR+ and HER2-. Among approximately 12 ER+/PR+/HER2- tumors, eight were ductal, four lobular. Around 10-fold was the mean read coverage per sample.

The CDR3 has 12 amino acids. Germline CDR1 reads MGHRA; CDR2 reads YSYEKL. Trimming pared 3 bases from V and 10 bases from J, leaving 10 bases between. Each sample had two DNA replicates, 0.5 ug blood or around 1.5 ug tissue. TCRdb keeps only in-frame clones here, not all; method: immunoSEQ multiplex PCR. The data contain about 36,000 clones, around 68% of them singletons. This clonotype originated in a person aged 55 to 75 with breast cancer. The sequenced sample consisted of blood. The rearrangement links TRBV4-1 to TRBJ2-1; the D call may be TRBD1 or TRBD2 (5 bases each). The CDR3 protein is CASSQDWGEQFF. CDR3 coding DNA: TGCGCCAGCAGCCAGGACTGGGGGGAGCAGTTCTTC.